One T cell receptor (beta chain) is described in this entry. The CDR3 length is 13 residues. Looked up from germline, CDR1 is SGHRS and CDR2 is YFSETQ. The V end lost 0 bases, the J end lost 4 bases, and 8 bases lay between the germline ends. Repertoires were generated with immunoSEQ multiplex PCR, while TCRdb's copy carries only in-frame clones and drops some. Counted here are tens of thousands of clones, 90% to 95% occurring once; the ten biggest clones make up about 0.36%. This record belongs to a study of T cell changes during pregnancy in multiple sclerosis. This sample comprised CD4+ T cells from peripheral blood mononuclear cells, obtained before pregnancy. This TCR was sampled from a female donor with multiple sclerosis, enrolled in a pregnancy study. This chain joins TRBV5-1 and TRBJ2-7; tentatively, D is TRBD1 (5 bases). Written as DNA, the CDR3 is TGCGCCAGCAGCTTGGTGCAGGGTTACGAGCAGTACTTC. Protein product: CASSLVQGYEQYF.